The clone carrying this T cell receptor beta chain was counted many times. Its cognate antigen is unknown. The data originate from a study of T cells after yellow fever vaccination. Trimming stripped 0 bases from V and 0 bases from J, with 18 bases between. The CDR3 loop spans 19 amino acids. Per the germline V gene, CDR1 is LGHNA and CDR2 is YSLEER. Generation of TCR cDNA used 5'RACE template switching (which added a universal primer site and UMIs). Via MiXCR, TCRdb re-called the 5' RACE reads, giving one row per CDR3 protein. The sample has hundreds of thousands of distinct CDR3 sequences; approximately 13% are singletons. Study-level points and caveats: Peak timing came faster in the weaker secondary response, day 5 versus 15. Reappearance after the booster was observed for most primary-vaccination clones (roughly 97% CD4, over 70% CD8). Some clonotypes, a small share, were shared between CD4 and CD8 compartments.

The material was PBMCs, obtained on the day of the yellow fever booster vaccination. V is TRBV4-3 and J is TRBJ2-4; D is perhaps TRBD2 (6 bases). This sequence originates from a young man who received the YFV17D yellow fever vaccine. The CDR3 coding sequence is TGCGCCAGCAGCCAAGAAGTTGGTAGCGGAGTACTAGCCAAAAACATTCAGTACTTC. Protein product: CASSQEVGSGVLAKNIQYF.